The clone carrying this TCR beta chain has just a few counts. This record belongs to a study of T-cell reconstitution after alpha-beta-depleted transplantation in children. Molecular barcoding with unique molecular identifiers was used for the TCRbeta library. In TCRdb, the PCR reads were re-called with MiXCR into one record per CDR3 protein. The sample includes just under 550,000 distinct CDR3 sequences, around 19% of them seen just once. The V and J ends lost 2 bases and 9 bases respectively, with 17 bases between them. This CDR3 is built from 15 residues. CDR1 is SEHNR and CDR2 is FQNEAQ in the germline V gene (reference sequence).

The clonotype originates from a human donor who donated a stem cell graft to a child with acute lymphoblastic leukemia. This specimen consisted of PBMCs from the stem cell graft donor, obtained from the stem cell graft. V is TRBV7-9 and J is TRBJ2-1; D unclear. CDR3 sequence: CASSLHSNGRLEQFF. The CDR3 DNA follows: TGTGCCAGCAGCTTACATTCGAACGGGCGGCTTGAGCAGTTCTTC.